This TCR beta chain was captured by sequencing in a study of identical twins. Trimming pared 8 bases from V and 0 bases from J, leaving 22 bases between. The CDR3 is made up of 18 amino acids. In TCRdb, the 5' RACE reads were re-called with MiXCR into one record per CDR3 protein. Of roughly 720,000 distinct CDR3 sequences listed, about 20% are singletons. This sample also belongs to another study, concerning T cells expressing NK-cell markers. From that second work: About six donors carried dominant NKG2C+ clonotypes that made up roughly 1.0-7.0% of their CD8+ T cells.

Sequenced: PBMCs. The sequence was obtained from a woman aged 18-35 years in good health. The chain combines TRBV12-3 or TRBV12-4 with TRBJ2-2; D may be TRBD1 or TRBD2 (5 bases each). The CDR3 reads CASSAPRMGESNTGELFF. The DNA of the CDR3 is TGTGCCAGCTCCGCGCCTAGGATGGGGGAATCGAACACCGGGGAGCTGTTTTTT.